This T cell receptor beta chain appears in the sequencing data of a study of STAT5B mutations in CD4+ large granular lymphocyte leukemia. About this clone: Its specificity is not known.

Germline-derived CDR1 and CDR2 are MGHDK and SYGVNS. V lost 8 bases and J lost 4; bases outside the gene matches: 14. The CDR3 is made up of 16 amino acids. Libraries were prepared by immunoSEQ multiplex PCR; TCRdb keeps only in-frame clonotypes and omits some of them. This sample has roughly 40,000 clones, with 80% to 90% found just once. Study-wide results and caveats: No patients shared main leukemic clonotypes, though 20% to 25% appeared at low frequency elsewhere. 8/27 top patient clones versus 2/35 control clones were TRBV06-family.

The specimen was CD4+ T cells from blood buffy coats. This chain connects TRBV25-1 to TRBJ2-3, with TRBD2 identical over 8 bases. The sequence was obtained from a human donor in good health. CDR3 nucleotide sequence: TGTGCCAGCCTCACTGGGAGCGGGAGTCATTCAGATACGCAGTATTTT. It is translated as CASLTGSGSHSDTQYF.